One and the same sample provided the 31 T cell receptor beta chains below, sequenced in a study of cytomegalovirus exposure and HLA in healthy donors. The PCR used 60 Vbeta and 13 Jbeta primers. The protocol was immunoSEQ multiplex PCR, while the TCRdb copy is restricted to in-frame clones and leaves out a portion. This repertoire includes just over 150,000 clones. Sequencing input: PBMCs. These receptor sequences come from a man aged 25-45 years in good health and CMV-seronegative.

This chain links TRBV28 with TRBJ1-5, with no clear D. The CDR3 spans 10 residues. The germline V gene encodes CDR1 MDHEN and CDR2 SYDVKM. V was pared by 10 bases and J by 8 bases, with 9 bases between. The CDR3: CATSKEPQHF. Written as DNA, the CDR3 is TGTGCCACGTCTAAAGAGCCCCAGCATTTT.

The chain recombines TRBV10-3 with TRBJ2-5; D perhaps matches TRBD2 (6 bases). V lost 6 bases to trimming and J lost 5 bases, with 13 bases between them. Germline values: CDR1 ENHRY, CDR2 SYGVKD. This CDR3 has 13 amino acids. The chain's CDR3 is CAISPAGGETQYF. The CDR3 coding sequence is TGTGCCATCAGCCCAGCGGGCGGGGAGACCCAGTACTTC.

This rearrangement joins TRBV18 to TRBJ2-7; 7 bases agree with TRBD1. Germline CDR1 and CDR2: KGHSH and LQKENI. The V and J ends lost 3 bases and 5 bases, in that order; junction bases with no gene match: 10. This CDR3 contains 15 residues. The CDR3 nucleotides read TGTGCCAGCTCACCTTGGGCCGGGACAGTGGACGAGCAGTACTTC. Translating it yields CASSPWAGTVDEQYF.

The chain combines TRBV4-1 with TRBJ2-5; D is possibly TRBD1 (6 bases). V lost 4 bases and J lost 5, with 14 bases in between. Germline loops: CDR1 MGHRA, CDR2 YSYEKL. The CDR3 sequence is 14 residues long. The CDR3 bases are TGCGCCAGCAGCCTCCTCGAGGGGGTGGAGACCCAGTACTTC. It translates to CASSLLEGVETQYF.

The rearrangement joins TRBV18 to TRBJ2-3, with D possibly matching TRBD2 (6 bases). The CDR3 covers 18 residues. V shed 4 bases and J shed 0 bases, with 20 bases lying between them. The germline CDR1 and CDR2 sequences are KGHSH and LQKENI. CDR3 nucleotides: TGTGCCAGCTCACTCCTGGTGCGCGGAGGGACTAGCACAGATACGCAGTATTTT. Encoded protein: CASSLLVRGGTSTDTQYF.

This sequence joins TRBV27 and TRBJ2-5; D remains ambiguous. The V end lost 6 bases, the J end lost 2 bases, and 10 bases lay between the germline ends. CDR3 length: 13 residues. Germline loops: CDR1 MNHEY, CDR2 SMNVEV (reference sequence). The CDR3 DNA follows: TGTGCCAGCAGCAGACTTCTGCAAGAGACCCAGTACTTC. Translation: CASSRLLQETQYF.

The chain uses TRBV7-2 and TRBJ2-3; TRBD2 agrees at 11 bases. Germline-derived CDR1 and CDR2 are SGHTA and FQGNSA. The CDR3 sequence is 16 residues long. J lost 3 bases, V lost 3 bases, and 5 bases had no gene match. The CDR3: CASSFIAGGRTDTQYF. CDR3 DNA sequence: TGTGCCAGCAGCTTCATAGCGGGAGGGCGAACAGATACGCAGTATTTT.

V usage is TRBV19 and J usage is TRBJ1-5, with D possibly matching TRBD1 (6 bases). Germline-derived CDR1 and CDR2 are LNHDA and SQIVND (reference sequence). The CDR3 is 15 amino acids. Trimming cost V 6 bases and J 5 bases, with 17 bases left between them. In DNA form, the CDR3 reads TGTGCCAGTAGCATTGGGGGGGCGCAGGATCAGCCCCAGCATTTT. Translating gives CASSIGGAQDQPQHF.

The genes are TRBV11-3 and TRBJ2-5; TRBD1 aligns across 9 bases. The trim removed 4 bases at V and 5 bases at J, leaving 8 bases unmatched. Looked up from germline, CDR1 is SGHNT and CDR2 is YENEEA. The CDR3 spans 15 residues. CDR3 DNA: TGTGCCAGCAGCTACGGACAGGGGCAGAGGGAGACCCAGTACTTC. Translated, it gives CASSYGQGQRETQYF.

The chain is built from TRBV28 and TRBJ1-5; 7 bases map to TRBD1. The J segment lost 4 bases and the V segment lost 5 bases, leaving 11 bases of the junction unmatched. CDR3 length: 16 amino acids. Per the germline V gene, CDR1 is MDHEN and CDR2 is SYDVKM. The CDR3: CASSRVGPGGNQPQHF. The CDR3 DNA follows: TGTGCCAGCAGTCGGGTGGGGCCAGGGGGTAATCAGCCCCAGCATTTT.

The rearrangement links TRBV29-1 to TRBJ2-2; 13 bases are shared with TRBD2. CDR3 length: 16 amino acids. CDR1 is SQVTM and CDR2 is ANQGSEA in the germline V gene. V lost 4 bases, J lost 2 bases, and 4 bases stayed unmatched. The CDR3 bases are TGCAGCGTTGGACTAGCGGGAGGTAAAAACACCGGGGAGCTGTTTTTT. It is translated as CSVGLAGGKNTGELFF.

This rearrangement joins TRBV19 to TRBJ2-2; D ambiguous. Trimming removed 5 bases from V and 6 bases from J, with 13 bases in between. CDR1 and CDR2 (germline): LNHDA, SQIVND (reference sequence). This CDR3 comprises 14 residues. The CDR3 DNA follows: TGTGCCAGTAGTGTCCAGGAACGCGCCGGGGAGCTGTTTTTT. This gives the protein CASSVQERAGELFF.

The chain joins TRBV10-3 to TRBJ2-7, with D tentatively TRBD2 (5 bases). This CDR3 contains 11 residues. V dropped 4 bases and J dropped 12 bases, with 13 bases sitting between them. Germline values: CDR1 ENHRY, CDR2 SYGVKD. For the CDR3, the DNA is TGTGCCATCAGTGGCCAGGAGCGGCGGTACTTC. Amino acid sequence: CAISGQERRYF.

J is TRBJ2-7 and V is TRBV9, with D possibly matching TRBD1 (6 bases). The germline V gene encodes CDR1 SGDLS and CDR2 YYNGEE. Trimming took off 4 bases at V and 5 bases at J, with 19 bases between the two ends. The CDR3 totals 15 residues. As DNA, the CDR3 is TGTGCCAGCAGCCCCTCTGGGACAATTAAAAACGAGCAGTACTTC. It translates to CASSPSGTIKNEQYF.

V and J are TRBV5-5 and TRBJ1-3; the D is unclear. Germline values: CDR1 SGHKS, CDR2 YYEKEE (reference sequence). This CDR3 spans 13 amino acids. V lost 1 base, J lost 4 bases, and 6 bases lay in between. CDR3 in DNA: TGTGCCAGCAGCTTGCTACGAGGAAACACCATATATTTT. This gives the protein CASSLLRGNTIYF.

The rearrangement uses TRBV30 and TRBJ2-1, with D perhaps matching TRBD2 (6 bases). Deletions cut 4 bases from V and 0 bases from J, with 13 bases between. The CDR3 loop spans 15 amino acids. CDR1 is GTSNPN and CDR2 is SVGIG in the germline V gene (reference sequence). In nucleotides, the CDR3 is TGTGCCTGGAAAGGAGCGGGTAGCTCCTACAATGAGCAGTTCTTC. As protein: CAWKGAGSSYNEQFF.

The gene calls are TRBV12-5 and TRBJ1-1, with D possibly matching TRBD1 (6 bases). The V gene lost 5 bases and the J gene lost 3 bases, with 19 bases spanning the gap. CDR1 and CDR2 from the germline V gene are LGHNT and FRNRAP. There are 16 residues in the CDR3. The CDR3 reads CASGTQQGTRDTEAFF. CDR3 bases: TGTGCTAGTGGTACCCAACAGGGTACGCGGGACACTGAAGCTTTCTTT. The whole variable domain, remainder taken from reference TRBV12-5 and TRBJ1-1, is DARVTQTPRHKVTEMGQEVTMRCQPILGHNTVFWYRQTMMQGLELLAYFRNRAPLDDSGMPKDRFSAEMPDATLATLKIQPSEPRDSAVYFCASGTQQGTRDTEAFFGQGTRLTVV.

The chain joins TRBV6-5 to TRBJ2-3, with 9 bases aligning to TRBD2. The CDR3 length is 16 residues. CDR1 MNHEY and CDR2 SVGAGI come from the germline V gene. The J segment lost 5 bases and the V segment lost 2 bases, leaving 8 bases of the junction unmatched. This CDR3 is CASSYLPGAGGDTQYF. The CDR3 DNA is TGTGCCAGCAGTTACCTTCCGGGAGCGGGGGGAGATACGCAGTATTTT.

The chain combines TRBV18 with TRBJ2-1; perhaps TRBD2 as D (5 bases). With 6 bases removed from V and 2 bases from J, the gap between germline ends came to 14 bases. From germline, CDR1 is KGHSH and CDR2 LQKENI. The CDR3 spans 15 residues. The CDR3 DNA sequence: TGTGCCAGCTCCCTGCAGGACTTACCCTACAATGAGCAGTTCTTC. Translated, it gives CASSLQDLPYNEQFF.

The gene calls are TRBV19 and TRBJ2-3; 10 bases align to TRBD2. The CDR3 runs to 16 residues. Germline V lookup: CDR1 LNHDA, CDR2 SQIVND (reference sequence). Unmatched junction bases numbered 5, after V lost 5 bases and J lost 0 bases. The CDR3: CASSFGLAASTDTQYF. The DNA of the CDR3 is TGTGCCAGTAGTTTTGGACTAGCGGCTAGCACAGATACGCAGTATTTT.

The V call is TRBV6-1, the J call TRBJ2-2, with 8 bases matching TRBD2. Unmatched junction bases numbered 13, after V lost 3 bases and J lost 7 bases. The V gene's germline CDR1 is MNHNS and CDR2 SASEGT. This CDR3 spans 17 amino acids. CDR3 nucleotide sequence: TGTGCCAGCAGTGACTTTTACGGGAGGGCCCGGGACGGGGAGCTGTTTTTT. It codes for CASSDFYGRARDGELFF.

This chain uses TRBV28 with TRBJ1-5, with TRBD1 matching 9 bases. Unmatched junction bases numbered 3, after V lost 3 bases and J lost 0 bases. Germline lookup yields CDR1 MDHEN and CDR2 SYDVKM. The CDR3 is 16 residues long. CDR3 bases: TGTGCCAGCAGTTTCACAGGGGGCTATAGCAATCAGCCCCAGCATTTT. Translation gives CASSFTGGYSNQPQHF.

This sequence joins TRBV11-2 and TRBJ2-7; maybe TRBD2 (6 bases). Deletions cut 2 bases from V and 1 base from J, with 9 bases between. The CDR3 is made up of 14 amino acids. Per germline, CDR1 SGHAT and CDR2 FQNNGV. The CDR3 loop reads CASSLRRDSYEQYF. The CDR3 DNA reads TGTGCCAGCAGCTTAAGGCGGGATTCCTACGAGCAGTACTTC.

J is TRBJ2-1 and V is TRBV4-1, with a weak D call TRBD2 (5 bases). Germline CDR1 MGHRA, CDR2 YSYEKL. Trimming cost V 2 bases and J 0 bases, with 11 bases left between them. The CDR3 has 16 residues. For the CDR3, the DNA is TGCGCCAGCAGCCAACAACCCGGGGACTCCTACAATGAGCAGTTCTTC. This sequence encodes CASSQQPGDSYNEQFF.

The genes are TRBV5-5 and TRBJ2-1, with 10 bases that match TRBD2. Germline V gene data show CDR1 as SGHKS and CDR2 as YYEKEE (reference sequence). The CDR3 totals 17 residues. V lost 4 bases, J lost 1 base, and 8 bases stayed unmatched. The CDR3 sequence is CASSQLLLAGSYNEQFF. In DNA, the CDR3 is TGTGCCAGCAGCCAGCTATTACTAGCGGGATCCTACAATGAGCAGTTCTTC. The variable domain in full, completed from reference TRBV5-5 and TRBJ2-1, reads DAGVTQSPTHLIKTRGQQVTLRCSPISGHKSVSWYQQVLGQGPQFIFQYYEKEERGRGNFPDRFSARQFPNYSSELNVNALLLGDSALYLCASSQLLLAGSYNEQFFGPGTRLTVL.

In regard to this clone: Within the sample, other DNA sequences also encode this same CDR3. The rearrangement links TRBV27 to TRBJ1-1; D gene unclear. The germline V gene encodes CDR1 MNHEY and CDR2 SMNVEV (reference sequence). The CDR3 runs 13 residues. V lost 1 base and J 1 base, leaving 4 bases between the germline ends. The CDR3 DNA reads TGTGCCAGCAGTTTATTCAGGAACACTGAAGCTTTCTTT. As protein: CASSLFRNTEAFF.

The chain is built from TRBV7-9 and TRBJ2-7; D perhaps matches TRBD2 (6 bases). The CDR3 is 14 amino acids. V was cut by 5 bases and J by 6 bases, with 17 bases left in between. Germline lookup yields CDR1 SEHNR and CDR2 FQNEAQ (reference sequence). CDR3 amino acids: CASSAVSGLAEQYF. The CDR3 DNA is TGTGCCAGCAGCGCAGTATCGGGACTCGCCGAGCAGTACTTC.

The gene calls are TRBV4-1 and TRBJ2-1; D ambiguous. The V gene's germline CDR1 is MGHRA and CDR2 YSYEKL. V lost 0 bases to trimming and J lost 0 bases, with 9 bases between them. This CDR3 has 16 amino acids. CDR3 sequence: CASSQDRGSSYNEQFF. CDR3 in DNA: TGCGCCAGCAGCCAAGATCGAGGTAGCTCCTACAATGAGCAGTTCTTC.

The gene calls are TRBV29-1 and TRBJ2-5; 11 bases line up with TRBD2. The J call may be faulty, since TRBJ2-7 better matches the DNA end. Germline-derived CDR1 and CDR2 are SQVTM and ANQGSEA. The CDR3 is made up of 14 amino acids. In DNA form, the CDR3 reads TGCAGCGTTTGTACTAGCGGGAGATCCTACGAGCAGTACTTC. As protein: CSVCTSGRSYEQYF.

The CDR3 sequence: CASSETGSTNTIYF. The CDR3 DNA reads TGTGCCAGCAGCGAAACAGGGTCGACAAACACCATATATTTT. The chain combines TRBV7-6 with TRBJ1-3; a possible D gene is TRBD1 (6 bases). Trimming took 5 bases from V and 6 from J, leaving 14 bases between them. Per germline, CDR1 SGHVS and CDR2 FNYEAQ. The CDR3 has 14 amino acids. Drawing the rest from reference TRBV7-6 and TRBJ1-3, the complete variable domain is GAGVSQSPRYKVTKRGQDVALRCDPISGHVSLYWYRQALGQGPEFLTYFNYEAQQDKSGLPNDRFSAERPEGSISTLTIQRTEQRDSAMYRCASSETGSTNTIYFGEGSWLTVV.

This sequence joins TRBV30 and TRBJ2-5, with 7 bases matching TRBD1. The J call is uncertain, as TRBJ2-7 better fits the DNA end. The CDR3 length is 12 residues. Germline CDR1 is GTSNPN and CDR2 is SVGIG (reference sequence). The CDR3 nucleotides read TGTGCCTGGAGTGTGACAGGGAACGAGCAGTACTTC. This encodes CAWSVTGNEQYF.